These 11 T cell receptor beta chains share one sample of origin, sequenced in a study of control samples from healthy donors and cancer patients. The data were produced by immunoSEQ multiplex PCR, yet TCRdb's version contains in-frame clones alone and is incomplete. Here the sample spans 120,000 to 150,000 clones, approximately 92% being singletons. Sequencing used blood. These receptors originate from a man in his thirties or forties in good health.

This sequence joins TRBV12-3 or TRBV12-4 and TRBJ1-2, with D possibly being TRBD1 (5 bases). The CDR3 loop spans 13 amino acids. The V gene lost 3 bases and the J gene lost 8 bases, with 13 bases spanning the gap. The CDR3 here is CASSFSVGHGYTF. DNA for the CDR3: TGTGCCAGCAGTTTCTCTGTGGGGCACGGCTACACCTTC.

The chain recombines TRBV11-2 with TRBJ2-3; TRBD2 aligns across 12 bases. V lost 9 bases and J lost 6; bases outside the gene matches: 7. The CDR3 runs to 14 residues. The germline gives CDR1 SGHAT, CDR2 FQNNGV. The CDR3 protein is CARKLAGGIDTQYF. CDR3 in DNA: TGTGCCAGGAAGCTAGCGGGGGGGATTGATACGCAGTATTTT.

The V gene is TRBV11-1, the J gene TRBJ2-3; D perhaps matches TRBD2 (5 bases). Germline lookup yields CDR1 SGHAT and CDR2 FQDESV (reference sequence). There are 13 residues in the CDR3. V was clipped by 2 bases and J by 6 bases, with 9 bases between them. The CDR3 sequence is CASSLKIADTQYF. Here the CDR3 DNA reads TGTGCCAGCAGCTTAAAGATAGCGGATACGCAGTATTTT.

The chain combines TRBV11-2 with TRBJ2-1; 9 bases match TRBD2. The CDR3 is 16 amino acids. Trimming cost V 1 base and J 3 bases; bases outside gene matches: 4. Germline values: CDR1 SGHAT, CDR2 FQNNGV. The CDR3 DNA sequence: TGTGCCAGCAGCTTAGCGGCGGGGGGGCACTACAATGAGCAGTTCTTC. Protein sequence: CASSLAAGGHYNEQFF.

The chain joins TRBV28 to TRBJ1-2; D possibly corresponds to TRBD1 (5 bases). The CDR3 is made up of 14 amino acids. V shed 5 bases and J shed 7 bases, with 17 bases lying between them. Germline V CDR1 and CDR2: MDHEN, SYDVKM. CDR3 nucleotide sequence: TGTGCCAGCAGTGCGCCACTCACAGGTCCTGGCTACACCTTC. Translation gives CASSAPLTGPGYTF.

This rearrangement joins TRBV6-6 to TRBJ2-7, with TRBD2 matching 10 bases. The CDR3 consists of 15 residues. Germline CDR1 is MNHNY and CDR2 is SVGAGI (reference sequence). V dropped 5 bases and J dropped 3; count of bases not matched to a gene: 7. The CDR3 sequence is CASSDSGGSNYEQYF. The CDR3 DNA is TGTGCCAGCAGTGATAGCGGGGGGTCAAACTACGAGCAGTACTTC.

J is TRBJ1-1 and V is TRBV7-2; D is ambiguous. CDR3 length: 13 residues. V was trimmed by 5 bases and J by 1 base, leaving 8 bases between them. Germline lookup yields CDR1 SGHTA and CDR2 FQGNSA. CDR3 bases: TGTGCCAGCAGCACCAAGCAGAACACTGAAGCTTTCTTT. Amino acid sequence: CASSTKQNTEAFF.

This clone was observed once. The chain has TRBV6-1 and TRBJ2-3; 9 bases agree with TRBD2. The junction had 3 bases not matched to a gene; V was cut back by 1 base and J by 4 bases. The CDR3 is 15 amino acids. CDR1 MNHNS and CDR2 SASEGT come from the germline V gene. CDR3 protein: CASSEGRGGPDTQYF. The CDR3 DNA reads TGTGCCAGCAGTGAAGGGCGGGGGGGACCAGATACGCAGTATTTT.

V is TRBV14 and J is TRBJ1-6, with D hard to call. Trimming removed 2 bases from V and 9 bases from J, with 8 bases in between. Germline V gene data show CDR1 as SGHDN and CDR2 as FVKESK. This CDR3 has 13 residues. The DNA of the CDR3 is TGTGCCAGCAGCCAATTATTAATTTCACCCCTCCACTTT. It specifies CASSQLLISPLHF. The variable domain in full, with the rest retrieved from reference TRBV14 and TRBJ1-6, is EAGVTQFPSHSVIEKGQTVTLRCDPISGHDNLYWYRRVMGKEIKFLLHFVKESKQDESGMPNNRFLAERTGGTYSTLKVQPAELEDSGVYFCASSQLLISPLHFGNGTRLTVT.

The chain recombines TRBV5-1 with TRBJ2-3, with 11 bases that match TRBD2. The CDR3 contains 17 residues. Per the germline V gene, CDR1 is SGHRS and CDR2 is YFSETQ. Losses at the gene ends were 1 base for V and 4 bases for J; bases not matched to a gene: 8. The CDR3 sequence is CASSLRDTSGGADTQYF. CDR3 in DNA: TGCGCCAGCAGCTTGAGAGACACTAGCGGGGGTGCAGATACGCAGTATTTT.

The chain links TRBV14 to TRBJ2-7; 7 nucleotides agree with TRBD1. Germline V gene sequence: CDR1 SGHDN, CDR2 FVKESK. The CDR3 is made up of 16 amino acids. After removal of 5 bases from V and 2 bases from J, the junction contained 12 bases not matched to a gene. The CDR3 nucleotides are TGTGCCAGCAGCGGCCGACAGGGTGGAAGCACCTACGAGCAGTACTTC. Its protein product is CASSGRQGGSTYEQYF.